This T cell receptor (beta chain) was sequenced during a study of CD8+CD57+ T cells in acquired aplastic anemia. For the study at large: Average DNA yield from sorted CD4+ and CD8+ cells was around 3.2 ug. Study-wide points: Levels of CD8+ Simpson's diversity were not significantly distinct in patients versus controls. Patients and controls shared 25 to 30 CD8+ CDR3 sequences, which appeared highly expressed in patients and within their immunodominant clones.

Per the germline V gene, CDR1 is DFQATT and CDR2 is SNEGSKA (reference sequence). The CDR3 runs to 14 residues. V lost 5 bases, J lost 1 base, and 2 bases stayed unmatched. This clonotype was detected many times. Its antigen is not known. The TCR beta profiling, which covered VDJ combination and CDR3 sequence, was carried out using genomic DNA as the template. TCRdb passed the reads through MiXCR, listing each CDR3 protein once. The sample records 250,000 to 300,000 distinct CDR3 sequences, around 60% being singletons. Sequenced material: sorted CD4+, CD8+, or CD8+CD57+ T cells (not recorded which) from PBMCs. The rearrangement uses TRBV20-1 and TRBJ2-6; 7 bases are a match to TRBD1. The sequence derives from a human donor with severe aplastic anemia or a healthy control (not recorded which). The chain's CDR3 is CSAEQGSGANVLTF. The CDR3 coding sequence is TGCAGTGCTGAACAGGGGTCTGGGGCCAACGTCCTGACTTTC.